This TCR beta chain was sequenced for a study of blood T cell repertoires in COVID-19. Across the study: Italy, Spain and the United States were the sources of the convalescent and acute COVID-19 samples.

Germline CDR1 reads SGDLS; CDR2 reads YYNGEE. The trim removed 4 bases at V and 4 bases at J, leaving 8 bases unmatched. This CDR3 contains 16 residues. Participants reported their clinical history, and cohort assignment relied on those reports. Resolution of symptoms, clearance, or two negative PCRs was present in recovered Cohort 3 donors. As processed by the authors: Estimated nucleated cell counts came from reference gene primer amplification. Repertoires were generated with immunoSEQ multiplex PCR, while TCRdb's copy carries only in-frame clones and drops some. V and J calls and clone size are those listed in that table; D and trimming were worked out from the DNA. The data show 310,000 or so clones, with roughly 87% seen just once and approximately 5% held by the top ten.

Sequenced sample: PBMCs or T cells enriched from blood (not recorded which). This receptor was identified in a woman between 25 and 40 years old who had recovered from COVID-19. The chain couples TRBV9 to TRBJ2-3, with TRBD2 matching 11 bases. For the CDR3, the DNA is TGTGCCAGCAGCCCCCCGGGTAGCGGGGGGGCAGATACGCAGTATTTT. Translating gives CASSPPGSGGADTQYF.